This T cell receptor beta chain was found in a study of blood T cell repertoires in COVID-19. About the research overall: Samples came from the United States, Italy and Spain, spanning acute and convalescent COVID-19. Nucleic acid was either cDNA or gDNA, and it came from T cells, B-cell-depleted T cells, or PBMCs.

The CDR3 has 15 amino acids. CDR1 SGHRS and CDR2 YFSETQ come from the germline V gene. Trimming pared 1 base from V and 2 bases from J, leaving 13 bases between. Authors' analysis steps: From reference gene primer amplification, estimates of nucleated cell counts were derived. Assay: immunoSEQ multiplex PCR; the TCRdb copy retains only in-frame clones and omits some. The DNA gave D and trimming, while V, J and clone size come from that table. The repertoire includes approximately 210,000 clones, 80% to 90% of them detected once, and about a fifth sits in the top ten. The sequenced sample consisted of peripheral blood. The TCR originated in a human donor in a cohort sampled during active COVID-19. The chain joins TRBV5-1 to TRBJ2-7; TRBD1 is a possible D gene (5 bases). This CDR3 reads CASSLLTGETYEQYF. The CDR3 bases are TGCGCCAGCAGCTTGCTAACAGGAGAAACCTACGAGCAGTACTTC. The whole variable domain, filled in from reference TRBV5-1 and TRBJ2-7, reads KAGVTQTPRYLIKTRGQQVTLSCSPISGHRSVSWYQQTPGQGLQFLFEYFSETQRNKGNFPGRFSGRQFSNSRSEMNVSTLELGDSALYLCASSLLTGETYEQYFGPGTRLTVT.